This TCR beta chain originates from a study of T cell responses to AZD1222 COVID-19 vaccine. V was cut by 3 bases and J by 1 base, with 6 bases left in between. The CDR3 runs to 13 residues. Concerning this clone: The antigen remains unidentified.

General study results and limits: The breadth and depth of Spike-specific TCRs increased once two AZD1222 doses had been given. At study baseline, merely more than 5 AZD1222 recipients were seropositive. Mapped onto spike, vaccine-associated CD4 TCRs spanned it and were dominant at 160-218 and 743-854. Females made up more of the donors, who were largely white British, and clonal diversity may have come out too low.

The data were produced by immunoSEQ multiplex PCR, yet TCRdb's version contains in-frame clones alone and is incomplete. The repertoire holds about 120,000 clones, with roughly 90% as singletons. The chain carries TRBV12-3 or TRBV12-4 and TRBJ2-5, with no clear D. This sequence was found in an adult in good health. The sequencing used peripheral blood, collected on day 0 of AZD1222 vaccination. CDR3 loop: CASSFNRQETQYF. The CDR3 coding sequence is TGTGCCAGCAGTTTTAACCGCCAAGAGACCCAGTACTTC.